What follows is one T cell receptor (beta chain) and its context. In the original workflow: Estimates of nucleated cell counts were drawn from the amplification of reference gene primers. Method: immunoSEQ multiplex PCR; TCRdb's copy keeps in-frame clones and lacks some. That table gives V, J and clone size, and the DNA gave D and trimming. The sample records under 200,000 clones, about nine tenths being singletons. This record comes from a study of blood T cell repertoires in COVID-19. Study-wide context: COVID-19 samples collected from the United States, Italy and Spain covered acute and convalescent phases. The cDNA or gDNA used as material had been derived from T cells, B-cell-depleted T cells, or PBMCs.

Germline V lookup: CDR1 SGDLS, CDR2 YYNGEE. V dropped 0 bases and J dropped 7 bases, with 7 bases sitting between them. This CDR3 spans 12 amino acids. The clonotype was recovered from a man aged 60 to 69 with acute or convalescent COVID-19. The sequenced sample was peripheral blood. The rearrangement uses TRBV9 and TRBJ1-2, with unresolved D. The CDR3 DNA reads TGTGCCAGCAGCGTAGGTCGGGGTGGCTACACCTTC. This encodes CASSVGRGGYTF. Drawing the rest from reference TRBV9 and TRBJ1-2, the complete variable domain is DSGVTQTPKHLITATGQRVTLRCSPRSGDLSVYWYQQSLDQGLQFLIQYYNGEERAKGNILERFSAQQFPDLHSELNLSSLELGDSALYFCASSVGRGGYTFGSGTRLTVV.